The 10 T cell receptor beta chains below all came from one sample that was sequenced in a study of cytomegalovirus exposure and HLA in healthy donors. PCR primers comprised 60 Vbeta and 13 Jbeta primers. Here immunoSEQ multiplex PCR was the method, and the copy in TCRdb shows in-frame clones only, minus some. The top ten hold about 8.2% of the sample, which has roughly 120,000 clones, roughly 69% seen once. Sequencing input: PBMCs. These receptors all come from a woman in her thirties or forties in good health and CMV-seropositive.

The chain uses TRBV15 and TRBJ1-4, with 7 positions matching TRBD1. Germline CDR1 reads LNHNV; CDR2 reads YYDKDF (reference sequence). CDR3 length: 15 residues. The V gene end was trimmed by 4 bases and the J gene end by 5 bases; junction bases not matched to a gene: 7. DNA of the CDR3: TGTGCCACCAGCACCGCCAAGACAGGGAATGAAAAACTGTTTTTT. It translates to CATSTAKTGNEKLFF.

The chain employs TRBV4-3 and TRBJ2-1; unclear D gene. The V end lost 3 bases, the J end lost 0 bases, and 9 bases lay between the germline ends. Germline V CDR1 and CDR2: LGHNA, YSLEER. This CDR3 comprises 15 residues. CDR3 in amino acids: CASSHEASSYNEQFF. The DNA of the CDR3 is TGCGCCAGCAGCCACGAAGCGAGCTCCTACAATGAGCAGTTCTTC.

The chain has TRBV2 and TRBJ1-2; 9 nucleotides line up with TRBD1. V dropped 7 bases and J dropped 4; count of bases not matched to a gene: 7. Germline CDR1 is SNHLY and CDR2 is FYNNEI. The CDR3 length is 14 residues. CDR3 sequence reads: CASMGQGLPYGYTF. The CDR3 DNA follows: TGTGCCAGCATGGGACAGGGCCTACCCTATGGCTACACCTTC. Full variable domain (rest looked up from reference TRBV2 and TRBJ1-2): EPEVTQTPSHQVTQMGQEVILRCVPISNHLYFYWYRQILGQKVEFLVSFYNNEISEKSEIFDDQFSVERPDGSNFTLKIRSTKLEDSAMYFCASMGQGLPYGYTFGSGTRLTVV.

The CDR3 protein is CASSLAFQGYYEQYF. The CDR3 bases are TGTGCCAGCAGCTTAGCGTTTCAGGGTTACTACGAGCAGTACTTC. The gene calls are TRBV11-2 and TRBJ2-7; a weak D match, TRBD1 (5 bases). V was pared by 1 base and J by 3 bases, with 13 bases between. Germline CDR1 is SGHAT and CDR2 is FQNNGV. This CDR3 comprises 15 residues.

V usage is TRBV5-4 and J usage is TRBJ1-1, with D tentatively TRBD1 (5 bases). The CDR3 length is 13 residues. Germline V gene sequence: CDR1 SGHNT, CDR2 YYREEE (reference sequence). V was cut by 5 bases and J by 7 bases, with 15 bases left in between. The CDR3 protein is CASRLRGVGEAFF. As DNA, the CDR3 is TGTGCCAGCAGACTGCGGGGGGTTGGTGAAGCTTTCTTT.

The chain uses TRBV7-9 and TRBJ2-7, with 11 nucleotides matching TRBD2. The CDR3 loop spans 14 amino acids. V gave up 0 bases and J gave up 11 bases; unmatched junction bases: 6. The V gene's germline CDR1 is SEHNR and CDR2 FQNEAQ (reference sequence). The CDR3 DNA reads as TGTGCCAGCAGCTTAGCGACTAGCGGGGCCAGCGAGTACTTC. It yields the protein CASSLATSGASEYF. Full variable domain (remainder filled in from reference TRBV7-9 and TRBJ2-7): DTGVSQNPRHKITKRGQNVTFRCDPISEHNRLYWYRQTLGQGPEFLTYFQNEAQLEKSRLLSDRFSAERPKGSFSTLEIQRTEQGDSAMYLCASSLATSGASEYFGPGTRLTVT.

The V and J genes are TRBV7-9 and TRBJ1-2; 10 positions match TRBD1. Germline V gene lookup returns CDR1 SEHNR and CDR2 FQNEAQ (reference sequence). The CDR3 runs 14 residues. After removal of 4 bases from V and 3 bases from J, the junction contained 2 bases not matched to a gene. CDR3 loop: CASSSGTGDYGYTF. CDR3 nucleotides: TGTGCCAGCAGCTCCGGGACAGGGGACTATGGCTACACCTTC.

Remarks on this clone: This is likely a read error, given that the CDR3 carries no conserved phenylalanine or tryptophan at its end. This chain links TRBV7-8 with TRBJ1-1; D gene unclear. This CDR3 spans 14 amino acids. The germline V and J ends were trimmed by 3 bases and 6 bases, with 14 bases remaining between them. In germline, CDR1 is SGHVS, CDR2 FQNEAQ. The CDR3 bases are TGTGCCAGCAGCTTGGTTAGATCTATAGCTGAAGCTTTCGTT. This gives the protein CASSLVRSIAEAFV.

This clone was recorded a few times. The chain uses TRBV19 and TRBJ2-7, with D tentatively TRBD1 (6 bases). The CDR3 sequence is 14 residues long. Germline CDR1 is LNHDA and CDR2 is SQIVND (reference sequence). The germline V and J ends were trimmed by 5 bases and 3 bases, with 14 bases remaining between them. The chain's CDR3 is CASSPTGRIYEQYF. CDR3 nucleotides: TGTGCCAGTAGTCCCACAGGGAGAATCTACGAGCAGTACTTC. The variable domain in full, with the rest retrieved from reference TRBV19 and TRBJ2-7, is DGGITQSPKYLFRKEGQNVTLSCEQNLNHDAMYWYRQDPGQGLRLIYYSQIVNDFQKGDIAEGYSVSREKKESFPLTVTSAQKNPTAFYLCASSPTGRIYEQYFGPGTRLTVT.

The J gene is TRBJ2-5, the V gene TRBV6-1; D perhaps matches TRBD2 (5 bases). CDR1 is MNHNS, CDR2 SASEGT, per germline. The CDR3 runs to 13 residues. V was clipped by 4 bases and J by 1 base, with 7 bases between them. For the CDR3, the DNA is TGTGCCAGCAGTGGGCTAGCCCAAGAGACCCAGTACTTC. Translation: CASSGLAQETQYF.